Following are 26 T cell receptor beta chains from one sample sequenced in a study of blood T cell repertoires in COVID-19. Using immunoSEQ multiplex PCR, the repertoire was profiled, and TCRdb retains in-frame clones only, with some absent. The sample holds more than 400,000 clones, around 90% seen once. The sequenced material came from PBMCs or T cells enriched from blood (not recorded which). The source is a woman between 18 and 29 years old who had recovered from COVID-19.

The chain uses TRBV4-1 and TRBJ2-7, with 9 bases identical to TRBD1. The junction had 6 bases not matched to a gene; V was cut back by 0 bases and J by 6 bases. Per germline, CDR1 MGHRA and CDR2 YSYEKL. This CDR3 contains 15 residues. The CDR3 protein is CASSQDPGQGIEQYF. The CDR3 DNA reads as TGCGCCAGCAGCCAAGATCCGGGACAGGGTATCGAGCAGTACTTC.

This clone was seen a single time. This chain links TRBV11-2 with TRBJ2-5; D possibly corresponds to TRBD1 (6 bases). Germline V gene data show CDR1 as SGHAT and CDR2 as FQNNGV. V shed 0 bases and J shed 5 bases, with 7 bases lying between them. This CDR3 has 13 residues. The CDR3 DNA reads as TGTGCCAGCAGCTTAGATCAGGGGGAGACCCAGTACTTC. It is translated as CASSLDQGETQYF.

The CDR3 sequence: CASSLEDSYNEQFF. Here the CDR3 DNA reads TGCGCCAGCAGCTTGGAGGACAGCTACAATGAGCAGTTCTTC. This chain links TRBV5-1 with TRBJ2-1; D is perhaps TRBD1 (6 bases). Between the trimmed V and J ends, which lost 0 bases and 3 bases, there was a span of 7 bases. The length of the CDR3 is 14 residues. Germline V gene data show CDR1 as SGHRS and CDR2 as YFSETQ.

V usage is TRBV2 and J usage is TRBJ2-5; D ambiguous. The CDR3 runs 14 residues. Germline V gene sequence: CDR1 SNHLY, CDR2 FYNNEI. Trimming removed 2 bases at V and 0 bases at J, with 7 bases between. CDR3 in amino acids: CASSESSYQETQYF. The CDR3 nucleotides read TGTGCCAGCAGTGAATCTTCGTACCAAGAGACCCAGTACTTC. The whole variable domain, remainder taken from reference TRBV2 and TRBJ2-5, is EPEVTQTPSHQVTQMGQEVILRCVPISNHLYFYWYRQILGQKVEFLVSFYNNEISEKSEIFDDQFSVERPDGSNFTLKIRSTKLEDSAMYFCASSESSYQETQYFGPGTRLLVL.

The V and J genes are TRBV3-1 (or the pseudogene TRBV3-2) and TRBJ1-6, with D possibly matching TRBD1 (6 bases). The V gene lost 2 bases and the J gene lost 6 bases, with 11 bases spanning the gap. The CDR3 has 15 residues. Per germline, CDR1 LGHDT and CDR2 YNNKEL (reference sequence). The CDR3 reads CASSQRTDFNSPLHF. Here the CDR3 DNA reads TGTGCCAGCAGCCAAAGGACAGATTTTAATTCACCCCTCCACTTT.

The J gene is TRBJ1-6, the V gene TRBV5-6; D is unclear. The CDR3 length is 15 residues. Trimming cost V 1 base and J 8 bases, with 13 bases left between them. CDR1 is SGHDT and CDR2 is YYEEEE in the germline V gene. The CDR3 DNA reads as TGTGCCAGCAGCTTGTCATTAGAGTCGTATTCACCCCTCCACTTT. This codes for CASSLSLESYSPLHF.

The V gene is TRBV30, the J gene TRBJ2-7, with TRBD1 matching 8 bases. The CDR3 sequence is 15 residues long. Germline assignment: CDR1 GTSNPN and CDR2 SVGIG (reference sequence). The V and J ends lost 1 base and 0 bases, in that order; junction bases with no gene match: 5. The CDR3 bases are TGTGCCTGGAGTGAGGACAGGGTTAACTCCTACGAGCAGTACTTC. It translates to CAWSEDRVNSYEQYF.

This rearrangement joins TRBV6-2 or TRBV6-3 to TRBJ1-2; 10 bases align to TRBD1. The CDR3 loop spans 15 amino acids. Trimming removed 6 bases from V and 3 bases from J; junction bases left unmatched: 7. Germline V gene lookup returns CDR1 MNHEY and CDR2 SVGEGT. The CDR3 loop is CASSRGQGFDYGYTF. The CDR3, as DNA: TGTGCCAGCAGCCGGGGACAGGGGTTTGACTATGGCTACACCTTC.

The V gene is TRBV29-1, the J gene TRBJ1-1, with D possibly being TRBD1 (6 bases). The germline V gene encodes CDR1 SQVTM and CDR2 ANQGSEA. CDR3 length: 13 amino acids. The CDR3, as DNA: TGCAGTTCTCGAATACAGGGTGGCACTGAAGCTTTCTTT. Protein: CSSRIQGGTEAFF.

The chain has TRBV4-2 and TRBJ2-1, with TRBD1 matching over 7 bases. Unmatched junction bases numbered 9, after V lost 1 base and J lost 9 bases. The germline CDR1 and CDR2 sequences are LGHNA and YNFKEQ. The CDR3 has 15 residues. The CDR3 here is CASSQVTRGGVEQFF. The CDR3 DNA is TGTGCCAGCAGCCAAGTTACTAGAGGGGGCGTTGAGCAGTTCTTC.

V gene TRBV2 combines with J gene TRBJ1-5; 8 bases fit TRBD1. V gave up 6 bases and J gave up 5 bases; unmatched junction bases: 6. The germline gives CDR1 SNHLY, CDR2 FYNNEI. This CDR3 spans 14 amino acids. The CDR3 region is CASSDRGEDQPQHF. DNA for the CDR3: TGTGCCAGCAGCGACAGGGGAGAGGATCAGCCCCAGCATTTT. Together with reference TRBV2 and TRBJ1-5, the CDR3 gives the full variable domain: EPEVTQTPSHQVTQMGQEVILRCVPISNHLYFYWYRQILGQKVEFLVSFYNNEISEKSEIFDDQFSVERPDGSNFTLKIRSTKLEDSAMYFCASSDRGEDQPQHFGDGTRLSIL.

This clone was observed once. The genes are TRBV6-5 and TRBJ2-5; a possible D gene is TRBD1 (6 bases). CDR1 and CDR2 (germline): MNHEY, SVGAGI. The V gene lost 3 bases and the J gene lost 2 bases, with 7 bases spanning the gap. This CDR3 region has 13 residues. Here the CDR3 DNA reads TGTGCCAGCAGTTATGACAGGCAAGAGACCCAGTACTTC. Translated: CASSYDRQETQYF.

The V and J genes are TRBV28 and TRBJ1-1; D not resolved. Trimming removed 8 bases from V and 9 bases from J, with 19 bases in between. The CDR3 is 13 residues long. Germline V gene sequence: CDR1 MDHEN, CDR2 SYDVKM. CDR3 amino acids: CASRPPAGSQAFF. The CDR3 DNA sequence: TGTGCCAGCCGACCCCCGGCGGGATCACAAGCTTTCTTT.

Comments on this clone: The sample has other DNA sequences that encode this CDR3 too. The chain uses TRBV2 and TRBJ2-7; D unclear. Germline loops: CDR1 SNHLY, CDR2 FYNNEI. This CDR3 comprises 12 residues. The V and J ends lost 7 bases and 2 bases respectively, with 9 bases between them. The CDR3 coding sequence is TGTGCCAGCAAATACAGTACCTACGAGCAGTACTTC. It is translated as CASKYSTYEQYF.

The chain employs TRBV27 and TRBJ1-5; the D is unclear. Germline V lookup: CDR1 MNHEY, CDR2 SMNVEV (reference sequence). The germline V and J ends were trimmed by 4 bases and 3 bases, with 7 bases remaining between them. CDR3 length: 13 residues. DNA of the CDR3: TGTGCCAGCAGTTCTCAGGCCAATCAGCCCCAGCATTTT. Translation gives CASSSQANQPQHF.

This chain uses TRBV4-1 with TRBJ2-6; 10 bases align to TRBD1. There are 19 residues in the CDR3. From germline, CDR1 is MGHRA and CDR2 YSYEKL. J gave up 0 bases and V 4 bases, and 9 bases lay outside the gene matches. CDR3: CASSRLGQGISSGANVLTF. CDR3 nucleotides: TGCGCCAGCAGCCGCCTGGGACAGGGGATATCCTCTGGGGCCAACGTCCTGACTTTC.

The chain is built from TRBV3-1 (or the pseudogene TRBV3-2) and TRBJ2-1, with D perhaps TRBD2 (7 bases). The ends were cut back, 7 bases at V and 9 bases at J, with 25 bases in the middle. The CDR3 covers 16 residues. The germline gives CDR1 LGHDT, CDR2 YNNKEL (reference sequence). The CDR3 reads CASTRTGTSGEGEQFF. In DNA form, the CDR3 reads TGTGCCAGCACCAGAACCGGGACATCAGGGGAGGGTGAGCAGTTCTTC.

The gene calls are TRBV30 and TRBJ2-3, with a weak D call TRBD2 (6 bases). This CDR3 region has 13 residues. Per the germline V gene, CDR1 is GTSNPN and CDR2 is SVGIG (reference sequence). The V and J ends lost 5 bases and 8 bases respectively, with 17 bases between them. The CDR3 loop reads CAWADRGSGTQYF. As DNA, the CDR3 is TGTGCCTGGGCGGATCGGGGGTCCGGTACGCAGTATTTT.

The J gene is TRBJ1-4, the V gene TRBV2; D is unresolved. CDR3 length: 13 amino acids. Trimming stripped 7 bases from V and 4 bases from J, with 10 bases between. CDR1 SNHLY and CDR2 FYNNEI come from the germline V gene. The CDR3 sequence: CASKAPDNEKLFF. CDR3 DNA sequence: TGTGCCAGCAAAGCCCCTGATAATGAAAAACTGTTTTTT.

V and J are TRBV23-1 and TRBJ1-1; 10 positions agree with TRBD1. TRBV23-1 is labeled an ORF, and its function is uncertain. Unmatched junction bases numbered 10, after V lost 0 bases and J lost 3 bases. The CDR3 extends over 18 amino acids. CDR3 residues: CASSQSGPGQGRDTEAFF. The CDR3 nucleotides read TGCGCCAGCAGTCAATCGGGTCCGGGACAGGGGAGGGACACTGAAGCTTTCTTT.

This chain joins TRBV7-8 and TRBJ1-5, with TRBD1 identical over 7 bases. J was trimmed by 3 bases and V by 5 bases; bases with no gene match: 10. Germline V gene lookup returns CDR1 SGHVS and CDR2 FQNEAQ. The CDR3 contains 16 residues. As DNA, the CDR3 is TGTGCCAGCAGCCCCGCCACCGGGACAGCCAATCAGCCCCAGCATTTT. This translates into CASSPATGTANQPQHF.

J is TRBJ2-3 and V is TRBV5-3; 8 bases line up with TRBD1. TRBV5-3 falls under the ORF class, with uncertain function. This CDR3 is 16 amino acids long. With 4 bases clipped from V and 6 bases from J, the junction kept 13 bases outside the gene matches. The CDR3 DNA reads TGTGCCAGAAGCCGTACCCCGGACAGGGTCACCGATACGCAGTATTTT. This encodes CARSRTPDRVTDTQYF.

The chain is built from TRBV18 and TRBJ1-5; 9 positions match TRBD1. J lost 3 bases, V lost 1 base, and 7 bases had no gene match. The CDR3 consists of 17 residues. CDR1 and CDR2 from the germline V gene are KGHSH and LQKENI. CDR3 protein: CASSPQDRGGYNQPQHF. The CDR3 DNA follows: TGTGCCAGCTCACCACAAGACAGGGGGGGATACAATCAGCCCCAGCATTTT.

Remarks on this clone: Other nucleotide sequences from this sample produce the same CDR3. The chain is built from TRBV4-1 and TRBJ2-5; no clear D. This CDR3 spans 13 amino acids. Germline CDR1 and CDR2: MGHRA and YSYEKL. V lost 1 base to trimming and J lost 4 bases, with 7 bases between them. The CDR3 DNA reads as TGCGCCAGCAGCCAAGGGGCGAGAGAGACCCAGTACTTC. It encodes CASSQGARETQYF.

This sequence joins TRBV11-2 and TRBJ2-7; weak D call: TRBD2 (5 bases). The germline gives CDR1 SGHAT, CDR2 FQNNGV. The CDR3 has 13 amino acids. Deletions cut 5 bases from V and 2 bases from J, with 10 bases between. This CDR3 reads CASSGDGAYEQYF. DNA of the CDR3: TGTGCCAGCAGCGGTGACGGGGCCTACGAGCAGTACTTC.

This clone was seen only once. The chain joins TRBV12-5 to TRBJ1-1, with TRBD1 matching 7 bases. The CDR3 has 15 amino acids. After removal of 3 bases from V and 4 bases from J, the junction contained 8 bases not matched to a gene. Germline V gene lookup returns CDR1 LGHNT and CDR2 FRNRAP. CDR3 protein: CASGFNGQARTEAFF. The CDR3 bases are TGTGCTAGTGGTTTCAACGGACAGGCTCGCACTGAAGCTTTCTTT.